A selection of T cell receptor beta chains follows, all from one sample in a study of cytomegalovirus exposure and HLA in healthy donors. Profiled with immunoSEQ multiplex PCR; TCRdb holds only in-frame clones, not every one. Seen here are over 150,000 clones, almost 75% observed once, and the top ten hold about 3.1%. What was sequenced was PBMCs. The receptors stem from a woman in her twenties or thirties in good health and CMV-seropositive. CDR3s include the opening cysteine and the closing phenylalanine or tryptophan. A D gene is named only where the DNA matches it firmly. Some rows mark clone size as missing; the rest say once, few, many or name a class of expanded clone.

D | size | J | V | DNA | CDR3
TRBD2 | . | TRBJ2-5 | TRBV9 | TGTGCCAGCAGCGTAGTTAGCGGGAGGGCCCAAGAGACCCAGTACTTC | CASSVVSGRAQETQYF
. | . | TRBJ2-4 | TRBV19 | TGTGCCAGTAGTATAGAGGCGGAGGGCGCCAAAAACATTCAGTACTTC | CASSIEAEGAKNIQYF
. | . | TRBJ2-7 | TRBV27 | TGTGCCAGCACTCTCCAAGAGGGGGCCTACGAGCAGTACTTC | CASTLQEGAYEQYF
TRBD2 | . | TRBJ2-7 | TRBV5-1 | TGCGCCAGCAGCTTGTACGGGTTGACTAGCGGGAGTAACGAGCAGTACTTC | CASSLYGLTSGSNEQYF
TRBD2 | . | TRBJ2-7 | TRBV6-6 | TGTGCCAGCAGTTACGGGTCTAGCGGGAGAAACGAGCAGTACTTC | CASSYGSSGRNEQYF
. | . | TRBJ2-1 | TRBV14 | TGTGCCAGCAGCCAAGATTTAGGCGGGATCGAGTTCTTC | CASSQDLGGIEFF
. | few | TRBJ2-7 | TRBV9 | TGTGCCAGCAGCCGGCCGGGACTCAACTACGAGCAGTACTTC | CASSRPGLNYEQYF
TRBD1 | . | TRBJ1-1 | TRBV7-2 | TGTGCCAGCAGCTTGAGACAGGGGGCAGGGAGCGCTGAAGCTTTCTTT | CASSLRQGAGSAEAFF
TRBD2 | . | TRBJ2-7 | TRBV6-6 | TGTGCCAGCAGTTACACTCTAGCGGGAGGAGGTAACGAGCAGTACTTC | CASSYTLAGGGNEQYF
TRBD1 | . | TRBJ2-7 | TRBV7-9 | TGTGCCAGCAGCTCCCGGGACAGAGGCGAGCAGTACTTC | CASSSRDRGEQYF
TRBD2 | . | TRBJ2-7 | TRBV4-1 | TGCGCCAGCAGCCCGCACGGCGGGGGAGGACTGAACGAGCAGTACTTC | CASSPHGGGGLNEQYF
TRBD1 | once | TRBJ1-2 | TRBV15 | TGTGCCACCAGCAGGACAGGGGAGACCGGCTACACCTTC | CATSRTGETGYTF
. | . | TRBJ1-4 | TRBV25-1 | TGTGCCAGCAGTGAATTCAATAATGAAAAACTGTTTTTT | CASSEFNNEKLFF
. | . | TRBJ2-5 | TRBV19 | TGTGCCAGTAGTCCCACCGCAAGGAGTATTCAAGAGACCCAGTACTTC | CASSPTARSIQETQYF
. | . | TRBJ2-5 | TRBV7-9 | TGTGCCAGCAGCCCTCGAGAGGCGGCACAAGAGACCCAGTACTTC | CASSPREAAQETQYF
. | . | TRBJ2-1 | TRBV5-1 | TGCGCCAGCAGGGACTACGGCTCCTACAATGAGCAGTTCTTC | CASRDYGSYNEQFF
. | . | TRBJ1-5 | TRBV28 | TGTGCCAGCAGCCCACTGGAGGGCGGCAATCAGCCCCAGCATTTT | CASSPLEGGNQPQHF
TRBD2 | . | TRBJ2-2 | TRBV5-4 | TGTGCCAGCAGCAAAAAAACTCGGACTAGCGGGACGAACACCGGGGAGCTGTTTTTT | CASSKKTRTSGTNTGELFF
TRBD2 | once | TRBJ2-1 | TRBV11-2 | TGTGCCAGCAGCTTAGATCTAGCGGGGGCCTACAATGAGCAGTTCTTC | CASSLDLAGAYNEQFF
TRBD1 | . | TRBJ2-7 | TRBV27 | TGTGCCAGCAGTGTAGCCGGGACAGGGATATACGAGCAGTACTTC | CASSVAGTGIYEQYF
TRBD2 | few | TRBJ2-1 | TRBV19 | TGTGCCAGTAGTAGGCTAGCGGTCTCCTACAATGAGCAGTTCTTC | CASSRLAVSYNEQFF
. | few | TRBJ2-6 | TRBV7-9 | TGTGCCAGCAGTCATACAGGGTTCGCTGGGGCCAACGTCCTGACTTTC | CASSHTGFAGANVLTF
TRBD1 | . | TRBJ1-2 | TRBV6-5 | TGCGCCAGCAGTTTGGGACAGGGGGTTAACTATGGCTACACCTTC | CASSLGQGVNYGYTF
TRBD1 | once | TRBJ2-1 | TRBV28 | TGTGCCAGCAGGCGACAGGGGGAGTACAATGAGCAGTTCTTC | CASRRQGEYNEQFF
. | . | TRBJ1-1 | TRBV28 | TGTGCCAGCAGTTTATCATCTTGGGCAGGGCGGAACACTGAAGCTTTCTTT | CASSLSSWAGRNTEAFF
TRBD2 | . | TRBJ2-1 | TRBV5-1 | TGCGCCAGCAGCTCCCCCTTAGCGGGAAGCTACAATGAGCAGTTCTTC | CASSSPLAGSYNEQFF
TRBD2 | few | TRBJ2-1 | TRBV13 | TGTGCCAGCAGCCGTCTAGCGGAGAGCTCCTACAATGAGCAGTTCTTC | CASSRLAESSYNEQFF
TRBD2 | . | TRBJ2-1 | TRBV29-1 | TGCAGCGTTGGACTAGCGGGAGAGGTCTATGAGCAGTTCTTC | CSVGLAGEVYEQFF
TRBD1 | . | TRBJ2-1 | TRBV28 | TGTGCCAGCAAAAACAGGGGATCCAGCTCCTACAATGAGCAGTTCTTC | CASKNRGSSSYNEQFF
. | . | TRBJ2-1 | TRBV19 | TGTGCCAGTAGTCCTACGAGCTCCTACAATGAGCAGTTCTTC | CASSPTSSYNEQFF
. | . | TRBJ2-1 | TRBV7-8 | TGTGCCAGCAGCTTATACGGCAATGAGCAGTTCTTC | CASSLYGNEQFF
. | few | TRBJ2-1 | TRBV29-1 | TGCAGCGTTGTAGAAAGGAGGGTAAACAATGAGCAGTTCTTC | CSVVERRVNNEQFF
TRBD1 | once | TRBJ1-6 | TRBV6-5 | TGTGCCAGCAGTTACGACAGGGGTAGCTATAATTCACCCCTCCACTTT | CASSYDRGSYNSPLHF
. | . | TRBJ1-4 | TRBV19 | TGTGCCAGTAGTTCCGGGACTGCCAGTGCAGCCTTTTTT | CASSSGTASAAFF
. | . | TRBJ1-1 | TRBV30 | TGTGCCTGGAGTGTACAGGCAGGGCTCAACACTGAAGCTTTCTTT | CAWSVQAGLNTEAFF
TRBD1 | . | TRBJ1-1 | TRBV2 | TGTGCCAGCCTCTTGTCAGGGGGCGATCTTGGCACTGAAGCTTTCTTT | CASLLSGGDLGTEAFF
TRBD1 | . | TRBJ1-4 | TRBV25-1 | TGTGCCAGCAGTGAGCGGGGACAGAGAACAACTAATGAAAAACTGTTTTTT | CASSERGQRTTNEKLFF
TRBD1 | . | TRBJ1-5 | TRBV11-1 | TGTGCCAGCAGTTCAGGGACAGGGAGCAATCAGCCCCAGCATTTT | CASSSGTGSNQPQHF